This is a list of T cell receptor beta chains from one sample in a study of blood T cells in healthy people across ages. TCRdb reprocessed the 5' RACE reads with MiXCR, giving one entry per CDR3 protein. The sample lists hundreds of thousands of distinct CDR3 sequences; 35% to 45% were seen once. The sequencing sample was made of blood. These receptors originate from a woman aged 55-69 years in good health. Both conserved end residues are part of each CDR3. Fields, in order: D gene, V gene, clone size, J gene, CDR3 DNA, CDR3 protein. D genes are given only for firm matches. A clone size is listed for some rows: how often the clone was seen (once, few, many), or a class if it is expanded.

d_gene: .; v_gene: TRBV11-3; abundance: few; j_gene: TRBJ2-1; CDR3nt: TGTGCCAGCAGCGGCCACGCGGCCCGCAATGAGCAGTTCTTC; CDR3aa: CASSGHAARNEQFF
d_gene: TRBD2; v_gene: TRBV5-1; abundance: .; j_gene: TRBJ2-1; CDR3nt: TGCGCCAGCAGCTTGCCGCTTACTAGCGGGGGGTCAGACTACAATGAGCAGTTCTTC; CDR3aa: CASSLPLTSGGSDYNEQFF
d_gene: .; v_gene: TRBV27; abundance: .; j_gene: TRBJ1-6; CDR3nt: TGTGCCAGCAGTTTATCTGGGCTCCGAGATTCACCCCTCCACTTT; CDR3aa: CASSLSGLRDSPLHF
d_gene: .; v_gene: TRBV7-3; abundance: many; j_gene: TRBJ2-1; CDR3nt: TGTGCATCCTACAATGAGCAGTTCTTC; CDR3aa: CASYNEQFF
d_gene: .; v_gene: TRBV30; abundance: .; j_gene: TRBJ2-4; CDR3nt: TGTGCCTGCACCCCAGGGGACATTCAGTACTTC; CDR3aa: CACTPGDIQYF
d_gene: .; v_gene: TRBV13; abundance: .; j_gene: TRBJ1-1; CDR3nt: TGTGCCAGCAGCTTAGTTATGCAGGGGAGGGCTTTCTTT; CDR3aa: CASSLVMQGRAFF
d_gene: .; v_gene: TRBV19; abundance: few; j_gene: TRBJ2-5; CDR3nt: TGTGCCAGTAGCCCATACCGCACGGGGGAGCAAGAGACCCAGTACTTC; CDR3aa: CASSPYRTGEQETQYF
d_gene: .; v_gene: TRBV27; abundance: .; j_gene: TRBJ2-7; CDR3nt: TGTGCCAGCAGTTTCGACCCTTCCTACGAGCAGTACTTC; CDR3aa: CASSFDPSYEQYF
d_gene: .; v_gene: TRBV21-1; abundance: few; j_gene: TRBJ1-5; CDR3nt: TGTGCCAGCAGCAAAGGGGGACAGAACCCCATACATCAGCCCCAGCATTTT; CDR3aa: CASSKGGQNPIHQPQHF
d_gene: .; v_gene: TRBV5-4; abundance: few; j_gene: TRBJ2-5; CDR3nt: TGTGCCAGCCTCGGGGGTCCAGGTAAAGGGCCGGAGACCCAGTACTTC; CDR3aa: CASLGGPGKGPETQYF
d_gene: .; v_gene: TRBV12-5; abundance: .; j_gene: TRBJ1-2; CDR3nt: TGTGCTAGTGGTCAGATTCAAGACAGGAGGGCGGCTGGCTACACCTTC; CDR3aa: CASGQIQDRRAAGYTF
d_gene: TRBD1; v_gene: TRBV5-1; abundance: few; j_gene: TRBJ1-1; CDR3nt: TGCGCCAGCAGCTTAGAGGGGGCGGATGAAGCTTTCTTT; CDR3aa: CASSLEGADEAFF
d_gene: .; v_gene: TRBV28; abundance: .; j_gene: TRBJ1-2; CDR3nt: TGTGCCAGCAGTCTTACAGGGTATGGTGGCTACACCTTC; CDR3aa: CASSLTGYGGYTF
d_gene: .; v_gene: TRBV12-3/TRBV12-4; abundance: few; j_gene: TRBJ1-5; CDR3nt: TGTGCCAGCAGTGGGGCTCAGCCCCAGCATTTT; CDR3aa: CASSGAQPQHF